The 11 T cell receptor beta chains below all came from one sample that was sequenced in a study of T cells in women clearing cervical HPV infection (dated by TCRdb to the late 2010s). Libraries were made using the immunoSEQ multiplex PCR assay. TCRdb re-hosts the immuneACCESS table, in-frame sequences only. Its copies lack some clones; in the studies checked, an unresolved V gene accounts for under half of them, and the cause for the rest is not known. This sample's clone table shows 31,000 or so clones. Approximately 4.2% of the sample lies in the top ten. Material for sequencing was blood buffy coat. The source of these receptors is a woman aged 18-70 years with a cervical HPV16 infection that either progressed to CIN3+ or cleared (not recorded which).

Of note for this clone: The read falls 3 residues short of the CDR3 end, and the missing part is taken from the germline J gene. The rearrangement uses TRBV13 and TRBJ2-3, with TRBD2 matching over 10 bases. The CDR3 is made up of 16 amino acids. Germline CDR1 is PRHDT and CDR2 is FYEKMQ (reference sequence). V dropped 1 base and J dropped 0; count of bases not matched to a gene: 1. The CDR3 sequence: CASSLDSGGSTDTQYF. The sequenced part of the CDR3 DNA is TGTGCCAGCAGCTTAGATAGCGGGGGGAGCACAGATACG.

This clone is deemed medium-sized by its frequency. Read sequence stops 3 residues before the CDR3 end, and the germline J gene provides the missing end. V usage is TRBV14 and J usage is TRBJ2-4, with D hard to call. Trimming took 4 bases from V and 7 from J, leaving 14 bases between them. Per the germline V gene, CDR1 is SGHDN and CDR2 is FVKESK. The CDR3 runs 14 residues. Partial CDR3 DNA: TGTGCCAGCAGCCCCCGGGTCTCTGAGAACATT. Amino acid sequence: CASSPRVSENI. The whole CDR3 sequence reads CASSPRVSENIQYF.

Partial CDR3 DNA: TGTGCCACCCAGACAGGGGCGTGGGACACTGAA. Its protein product is CATQTGAWDTE. The CDR3, in full, reads CATQTGAWDTEAFF. The rearrangement joins TRBV10-3 to TRBJ1-1; TRBD1 matches 8 bases. The read terminates 3 residues ahead of where the CDR3 ends, so the germline J gene completes it. There are 14 residues in the CDR3. With 10 bases clipped from V and 3 bases from J, the junction kept 10 bases outside the gene matches. Germline V gives CDR1 ENHRY, CDR2 SYGVKD.

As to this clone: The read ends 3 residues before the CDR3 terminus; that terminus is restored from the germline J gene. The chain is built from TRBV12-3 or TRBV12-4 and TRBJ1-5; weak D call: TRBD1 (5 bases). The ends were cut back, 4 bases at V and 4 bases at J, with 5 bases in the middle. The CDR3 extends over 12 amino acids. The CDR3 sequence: CASSSGNQPQHF. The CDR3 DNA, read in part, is TGTGCCAGCAGTTCAGGGAATCAGCCC.

The CDR3 reads CASSLGAAGVGYTF. The sequenced part of the CDR3 DNA is TGTGCCAGCAGCTTAGGGGCGGCAGGGGTTGGC. This chain connects TRBV13 to TRBJ1-2; possible D gene TRBD1, 6 bases. The read terminates 3 residues before the CDR3 end, so the remaining end is supplied by the germline J gene. The V end lost 0 bases, the J end lost 7 bases, and 12 bases lay between the germline ends. The CDR3 runs to 14 residues. Germline loops: CDR1 PRHDT, CDR2 FYEKMQ (reference sequence).

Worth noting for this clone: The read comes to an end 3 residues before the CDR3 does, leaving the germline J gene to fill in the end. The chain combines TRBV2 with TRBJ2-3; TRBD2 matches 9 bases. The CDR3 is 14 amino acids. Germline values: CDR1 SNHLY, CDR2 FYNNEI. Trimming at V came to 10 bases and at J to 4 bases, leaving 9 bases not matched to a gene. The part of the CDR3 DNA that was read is TGTGCCACCCCTCGTAGCGGGAGCGCAGATACG. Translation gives CATPRSGSADT. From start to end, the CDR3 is CATPRSGSADTQYF.

Partial CDR3 DNA: TGCAGTGCTAGACAGACAAGTTATGAAAAA. Amino acids: CSARQTSYEK. The entire CDR3 sequence reads CSARQTSYEKLFF. The chain recombines TRBV20-1 with TRBJ1-4; D is ambiguous. Read coverage stops 3 residues before the CDR3 terminus; the germline J gene supplies the remainder. The CDR3 covers 13 residues. V lost 2 bases and J 6 bases, leaving 10 bases between the germline ends. Germline assignment: CDR1 DFQATT and CDR2 SNEGSKA (reference sequence).

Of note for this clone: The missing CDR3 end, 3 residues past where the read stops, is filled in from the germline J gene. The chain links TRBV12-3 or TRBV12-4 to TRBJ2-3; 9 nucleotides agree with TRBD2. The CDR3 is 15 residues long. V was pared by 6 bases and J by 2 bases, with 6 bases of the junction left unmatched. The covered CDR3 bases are TGTGCCAGCAGCCGAGCGGGGGGCCTCACAGATACG. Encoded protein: CASSRAGGLTDT. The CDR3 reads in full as CASSRAGGLTDTQYF.

Incomplete CDR3 DNA: TGCGCCAGCAGCTTGGGACTCATAGGCTCTGGGGCCAACGTC. Protein product: CASSLGLIGSGANV. The entire CDR3 sequence reads CASSLGLIGSGANVLTF. The chain joins TRBV5-1 to TRBJ2-6; D gene unclear. The observed sequence ends 3 residues before the CDR3 terminus, with the missing tail filled in from the germline J gene. Germline CDR1 and CDR2: SGHRS and YFSETQ. This CDR3 spans 17 amino acids. The V end was cut by 0 bases, the J end by 0 bases, with 10 bases between. The full variable domain, completed using reference TRBV5-1 and TRBJ2-6, is KAGVTQTPRYLIKTRGQQVTLSCSPISGHRSVSWYQQTPGQGLQFLFEYFSETQRNKGNFPGRFSGRQFSNSRSEMNVSTLELGDSALYLCASSLGLIGSGANVLTFGAGSRLTVL.

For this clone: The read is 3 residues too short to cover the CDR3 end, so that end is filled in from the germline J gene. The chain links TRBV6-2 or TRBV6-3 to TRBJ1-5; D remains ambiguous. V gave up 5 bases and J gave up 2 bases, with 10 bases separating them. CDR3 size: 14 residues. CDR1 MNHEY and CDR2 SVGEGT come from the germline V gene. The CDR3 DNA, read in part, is TGTGCCAGCAGTGATCACACCGGCAATCAGCCC. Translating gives CASSDHTGNQP. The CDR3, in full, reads CASSDHTGNQPQHF.

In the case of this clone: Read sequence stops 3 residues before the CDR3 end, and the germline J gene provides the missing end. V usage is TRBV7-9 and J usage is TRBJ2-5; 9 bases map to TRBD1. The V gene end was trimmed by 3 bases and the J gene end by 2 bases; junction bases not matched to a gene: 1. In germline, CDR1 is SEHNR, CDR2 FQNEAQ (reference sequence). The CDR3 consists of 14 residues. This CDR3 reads CASSLGQGQETQYF. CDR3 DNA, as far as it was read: TGTGCCAGCAGCTTGGGACAGGGTCAAGAGACC.